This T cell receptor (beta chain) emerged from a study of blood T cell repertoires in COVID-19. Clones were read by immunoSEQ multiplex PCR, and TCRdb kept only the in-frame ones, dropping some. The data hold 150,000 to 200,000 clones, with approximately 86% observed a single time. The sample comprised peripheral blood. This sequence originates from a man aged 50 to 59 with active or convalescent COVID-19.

In DNA form, the CDR3 reads TGTGCCAGCAGTTTATGGGCGGGCTACAATGAAAAACTGTTTTTT. Protein: CASSLWAGYNEKLFF. The chain has TRBV28 and TRBJ1-4; D is ambiguous. CDR1 and CDR2 (germline): MDHEN, SYDVKM. The CDR3 has 15 residues. Trimming removed 0 bases at V and 5 bases at J, with 10 bases between.